These 11 T cell receptor beta chains were sequenced from one sample in a study of blood T cell repertoires in COVID-19. Only in-frame clones appear in the TCRdb table, and some are missing; sequencing was by immunoSEQ multiplex PCR. The sample yields roughly 170,000 clones, more than 70% seen once. Sequencing was done on a sample of PBMCs or T cells enriched from blood (not recorded which). These TCRs come from a man aged 55-75 years who had recovered from COVID-19.

The V call is TRBV11-2, the J call TRBJ2-5; tentatively, D is TRBD2 (7 bases). Germline assignment: CDR1 SGHAT and CDR2 FQNNGV. Trimming removed 1 base from V and 4 bases from J, with 16 bases in between. The CDR3 totals 16 residues. The chain's CDR3 is CASSLVGGGGGETQYF. DNA of the CDR3: TGTGCCAGCAGCTTAGTCGGTGGGGGGGGCGGAGAGACCCAGTACTTC.

The chain carries TRBV30 and TRBJ1-2; 12 bases are shared with TRBD1. With 5 bases clipped from V and 4 bases from J, the junction kept 8 bases outside the gene matches. The CDR3 spans 15 residues. CDR1 is GTSNPN, CDR2 SVGIG, per germline (reference sequence). The CDR3 here is CAWEPGTGGGYGYTF. The DNA of the CDR3 is TGTGCCTGGGAACCCGGGACAGGGGGCGGCTATGGCTACACCTTC.

V and J are TRBV4-1 and TRBJ2-7; D may be TRBD1 (6 bases). Germline V lookup: CDR1 MGHRA, CDR2 YSYEKL. There are 14 residues in the CDR3. The V gene lost 0 bases and the J gene lost 6 bases, with 12 bases spanning the gap. The CDR3 bases are TGCGCCAGCAGCCAAGATGAGCAGGGGCGCGAGCAGTACTTC. It translates to CASSQDEQGREQYF.

The V and J genes are TRBV9 and TRBJ2-3; D not resolved. The length of the CDR3 is 15 residues. Germline CDR1 and CDR2: SGDLS and YYNGEE. V shed 0 bases and J shed 0 bases, with 8 bases lying between them. CDR3 protein: CASSVALRSTDTQYF. Here the CDR3 DNA reads TGTGCCAGCAGCGTAGCCCTAAGAAGCACAGATACGCAGTATTTT.

This clone came up a few times. The rearrangement joins TRBV12-3 or TRBV12-4 to TRBJ1-1; D is ambiguous. The CDR3 spans 13 residues. Trimming took off 1 base at V and 4 bases at J, with 7 bases between the two ends. The CDR3 region is CASSLGAFTEAFF. In DNA, the CDR3 is TGTGCCAGCAGTTTAGGGGCATTCACTGAAGCTTTCTTT.

The chain links TRBV28 to TRBJ2-1, with 15 nucleotides matching TRBD2. V trimming: 6 bases; J trimming: 0 bases; junction bases outside the gene matches: 3. The V gene's germline CDR1 is MDHEN and CDR2 SYDVKM. This CDR3 is built from 17 residues. CDR3 sequence: CASRGTSGGYSYNEQFF. Here the CDR3 DNA reads TGTGCCAGCAGAGGGACTAGCGGGGGGTACTCCTACAATGAGCAGTTCTTC.

On this clone itself: At the DNA level, this CDR3 is encoded by other sequences in the same sample as well. CDR3 coding DNA: TGTGCCTGGAGTGTAGGGACAGGACCCTACGAGCAGTACTTC. As protein: CAWSVGTGPYEQYF. The chain links TRBV30 to TRBJ2-7; TRBD1 matches 8 bases. The CDR3 consists of 14 residues. After removal of 0 bases from V and 2 bases from J, the junction contained 3 bases not matched to a gene. Germline V gives CDR1 GTSNPN, CDR2 SVGIG (reference sequence).

The chain is built from TRBV19 and TRBJ2-5; possibly TRBD1 for D (5 bases). CDR1 is LNHDA and CDR2 is SQIVND in the germline V gene (reference sequence). The V end was cut by 5 bases, the J end by 5 bases, with 9 bases between. The CDR3 spans 12 residues. The CDR3 DNA reads TGTGCCAGTAGTCAGGGTATGGAGACCCAGTACTTC. Translation gives CASSQGMETQYF.

The gene calls are TRBV9 and TRBJ2-5, with D possibly matching TRBD2 (7 bases). V was cut by 4 bases and J by 5 bases, with 24 bases left in between. The CDR3 is 17 amino acids. Germline CDR1 SGDLS, CDR2 YYNGEE. CDR3: CASSPRARGGALETQYF. The DNA for the CDR3 is TGTGCCAGCAGCCCCCGCGCTAGGGGGGGGGCGTTGGAGACCCAGTACTTC.

This clone was observed a single time. The V and J genes are TRBV5-1 and TRBJ1-4; weak D call: TRBD1 (6 bases). The CDR3 runs 16 residues. Trimming removed 4 bases from V and 2 bases from J, with 15 bases in between. Germline V gene lookup returns CDR1 SGHRS and CDR2 YFSETQ. CDR3 in amino acids: CASSPTGTRTNEKLFF. CDR3 DNA: TGCGCCAGCAGCCCTACAGGGACACGGACTAATGAAAAACTGTTTTTT.

This clone was seen a single time. The chain carries TRBV30 and TRBJ2-5; the match to TRBD2 covers 10 bases. V lost 3 bases, J lost 1 base, and 8 bases stayed unmatched. The CDR3 loop spans 16 amino acids. Germline V CDR1 and CDR2: GTSNPN, SVGIG (reference sequence). CDR3 nucleotide sequence: TGTGCCTGGAGCCCTGGGCTAGCGGGGGCCCAAGAGACCCAGTACTTC. This encodes CAWSPGLAGAQETQYF. The complete variable domain, with remaining parts taken from reference TRBV30 and TRBJ2-5, reads SQTIHQWPATLVQPVGSPLSLECTVEGTSNPNLYWYRQAAGRGLQLLFYSVGIGQISSEVPQNLSASRPQDRQFILSSKKLLLSDSGFYLCAWSPGLAGAQETQYFGPGTRLLVL.